This T cell receptor beta chain was profiled in a study of siplizumab effects on memory and regulatory T cells. The CDR3 contains 15 residues. Germline CDR1 and CDR2: SGHNT and YYREEE (reference sequence). Trimming took 3 bases from V and 10 from J; bases not matched to a gene: 8. For this clone: Its target is not known.

Unstimulated subsets comprising naive, memory, effector memory and TEMRA cells were sequenced in three donor pairs. The assay looked at approximately 10^5 TCR templates in each sample. Method: immunoSEQ multiplex PCR; TCRdb's copy keeps in-frame clones and lacks some. The repertoire holds approximately 60,000 clones, with about 80% as singletons. Findings and caveats of the study: With siplizumab, Treg-derived clones averaged roughly 70% of mappable alloreactive CD4+ clones, versus approximately 29% in controls.

This receptor was obtained from a human donor in good health. The chain carries TRBV5-4 and TRBJ1-6; TRBD1 matches 9 bases. Material for sequencing was memory CD4+ T cells sorted from blood. CDR3 loop: CASSSGQGRRSPLHF. As DNA, the CDR3 is TGTGCCAGCAGCTCCGGACAGGGGCGAAGATCACCCCTCCACTTT.